This TCR beta chain was identified during a study of cytomegalovirus exposure and HLA in healthy donors (dated by TCRdb to about 2017). For context, the study as a whole: According to a later analysis, the 100 to 150 validation repertoires were produced on the same platform as the 700 or so repertoires of the first cohort. The study aimed to test whether signatures of past pathogen exposure could be identified by cataloging public T cell receptors. In addition to the first cohort of 666 subjects, a separate validation cohort of 120 different subjects was used. The study combined high-throughput TCR immunosequencing, statistical association of individual TCRs with disease status, and machine learning to predict cytomegalovirus infection status. What the authors observed across the whole study: Subsequent analysis determined that TCRs grouped into clusters in the first cohort also showed a tendency toward co-occurrence across the roughly 130 validation repertoires, and approximately 94% of cluster scores exceeded 0. Three of the identified cytomegalovirus-associated TCR beta chains were confirmed in vitro to be specific for cytomegalovirus antigens. Cytomegalovirus status was reported to be diagnosed by the classifier with high specificity and sensitivity in both the original and validation cohorts. A later analysis had no HLA typing for the validation cohort, so co-occurrence there was scored across all 130 or so repertoires. It was suggested by the authors that the approach could potentially be generalized to other disease states and immunological phenotypes. The study listed 150 to 200 TCR beta chains as associated with cytomegalovirus. Across donors, most TCR sequences were observed very rarely, whereas some public TCRs were present in many individuals.

At the junction V is shortened by 3 bases and J by 0 bases, with 6 bases in between. CDR1 and CDR2 are drawn from the germline V gene: MDHEN, SYDVKM. Spanning cysteine to phenylalanine, the CDR3 consists of 13 amino acids. Only the CDR3 DNA is retained, 39 bases long and in frame from the first base. The donors belonged to the validation cohort of 90 to 150 subjects, which was separate from the 666-subject first cohort. With regard to this clone: Its antigen remains unidentified. Base qualities are not recorded, but no much larger clone differs from it by a single base.

Libraries were prepared through the immunoSEQ multiplex PCR assay. The source study handled its data this way. A statistical classification framework was built to diagnose cytomegalovirus status from the catalog of TCR beta chain sequences. The table comes from immuneACCESS by way of TCRdb, which keeps in-frame sequences with V and J called. Part of the clones is missing from these tables; in studies checked, under half for an unresolved V gene and the rest for unknown reasons. From that table come the V and J calls and clone size; the DNA was used to work out D and trimming. The sample has some 65,000 clones on record, approximately 94% of them singletons. 4% to 5.5% of the sample lies in the top ten.

The chain is encoded by TRBV28 joined to TRBJ2-7; confidence is insufficient to name the D gene. The TCR originated in a man between 18 and 29 years old in good health and CMV-seropositive. Material for sequencing was PBMCs. The DNA reads as follows: TGTGCCAGCAGTTTGAGAGGCTCCTACGAGCAGTACTTC. Translated, this gives CASSLRGSYEQYF.